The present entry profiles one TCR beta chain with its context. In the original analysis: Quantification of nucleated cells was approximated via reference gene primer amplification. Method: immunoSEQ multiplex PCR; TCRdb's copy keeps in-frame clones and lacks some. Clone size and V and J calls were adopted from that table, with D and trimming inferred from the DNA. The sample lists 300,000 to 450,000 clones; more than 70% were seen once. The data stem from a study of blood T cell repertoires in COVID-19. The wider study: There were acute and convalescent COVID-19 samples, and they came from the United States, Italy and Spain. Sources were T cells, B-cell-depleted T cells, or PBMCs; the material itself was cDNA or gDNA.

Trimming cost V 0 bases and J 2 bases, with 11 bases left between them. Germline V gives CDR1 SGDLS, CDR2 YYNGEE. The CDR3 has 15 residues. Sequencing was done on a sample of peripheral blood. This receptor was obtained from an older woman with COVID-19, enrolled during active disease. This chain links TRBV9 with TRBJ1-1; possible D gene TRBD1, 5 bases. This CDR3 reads CASSVDPGPNTEAFF. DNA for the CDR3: TGTGCCAGCAGCGTAGATCCAGGGCCTAACACTGAAGCTTTCTTT.